This TCR beta chain was found in a study of cytomegalovirus exposure and HLA in healthy donors. CDR1 and CDR2 (germline): SGHRS, YFSETQ. CDR3 length: 14 amino acids. V lost 5 bases, J lost 2 bases, and 10 bases lay in between. Vbeta (60) and Jbeta (13) primers were used in the PCR. Only in-frame clones appear in the TCRdb table, and some are missing; sequencing was by immunoSEQ multiplex PCR. This table has some 150,000 clones, approximately 79% appearing once. This clone was picked up a small number of times. Sequences were obtained from PBMCs. The receptor was isolated from a woman aged 25 to 39 in good health and CMV-seronegative. V is TRBV5-1 and J is TRBJ1-4; D uncertain. DNA of the CDR3: TGCGCCAGCAGTCGTGGTGAGACTAATGAAAAACTGTTTTTT. Translating gives CASSRGETNEKLFF.